This T cell receptor (beta chain) is from a study of cytotoxic CD8 clonotypes in ibrutinib-treated CLL. The V gene's germline CDR1 is LGHNA and CDR2 YSLEER. There are 15 residues in the CDR3. V was pared by 1 base and J by 5 bases, with 11 bases between. Some clones are missing from TCRdb's copy, which holds only in-frame ones; the method was immunoSEQ multiplex PCR. The repertoire includes roughly 190,000 clones, over 60% of them detected once, and around 15% sits in the top ten. The sequencing here drew on PBMCs, taken after 24 months of ibrutinib treatment. This chain joins TRBV4-3 and TRBJ2-2; the D gene is possibly TRBD2 (6 bases). The sequence derives from a human donor with chronic lymphocytic leukemia. The DNA for the CDR3 is TGCGCCAGCAGCCAAGTGTTGGGGGGAACCGGGGAGCTGTTTTTT. It codes for CASSQVLGGTGELFF.